A selection of T cell receptor beta chains follows, all from one sample in a study of blood T cell repertoires in COVID-19. Only in-frame clones appear in the TCRdb table, and some are missing; sequencing was by immunoSEQ multiplex PCR. The sample consists of about 97,000 clones, 88% of them appearing once. Sequenced input: peripheral blood. The receptors shown here come from a man aged 45 to 65 with COVID-19, enrolled during active disease. Both conserved end residues are part of each CDR3. D genes are given only for firm matches. Not all rows give a size; the values are once, few, many and, for expanded clones, a class.

size	D	V	J	DNA	CDR3
NA	TRBD1	TRBV5-6	TRBJ1-1	TGTGCCAGCAGCTTGGTAAGGGGGCGGACTGAAGCTTTCTTT	CASSLVRGRTEAFF
NA	NA	TRBV6-1	TRBJ2-1	TGTGCCAGCAGTGATGTCCTAGCCAACAATGAGCAGTTCTTC	CASSDVLANNEQFF
NA	NA	TRBV5-1	TRBJ2-3	TGCGCCAGCAGTCAAGCGACAGAAGCTAGCACAGATACGCAGTATTTT	CASSQATEASTDTQYF
NA	NA	TRBV10-1	TRBJ1-6	TGCGCCAGCAGTGAGTCGAGAAGCGCTAATTCACCCCTCCACTTT	CASSESRSANSPLHF
NA	NA	TRBV2	TRBJ2-7	TGTGCCAGCAGTAAGGACAGAAAGCTCTCCTACGAGCAGTACTTC	CASSKDRKLSYEQYF
NA	TRBD1	TRBV19	TRBJ1-2	TGTGCCAGTAGTGACCGGGACAGGGAGAACTATGGCTACACCTTC	CASSDRDRENYGYTF
NA	NA	TRBV7-8	TRBJ1-3	TGTGCCAGCAGCTTAGCGCGGGGGGGAGCGGGAAACACCATATATTTT	CASSLARGGAGNTIYF
NA	NA	TRBV3-1/TRBV3-2	TRBJ1-2	TGTGCCAGCAGCCAAGCGGCTAACTATGGCTACACCTTC	CASSQAANYGYTF
NA	NA	TRBV6-5	TRBJ1-6	TGTGCCAGCAGTTACTCGAGTGCAGGGAATAATTCACCCCTCCACTTT	CASSYSSAGNNSPLHF
NA	TRBD2	TRBV7-9	TRBJ2-7	TGTGCCAGCAGCTTAGGGGGGACTACTGCCTACGAGCAGTACTTC	CASSLGGTTAYEQYF
NA	NA	TRBV7-6	TRBJ2-5	TGTGCCAGCAGCACACCAGGGGTGGCACAAGAGACCCAGTACTTC	CASSTPGVAQETQYF
few	NA	TRBV4-2	TRBJ1-2	TGTGCCAGCAGCCAAGACTGGGGCAACCGGATGTCTTACACCTTC	CASSQDWGNRMSYTF
NA	TRBD2	TRBV4-3	TRBJ2-1	TGCGCCAGCAGCCAAGACCTAGCGGGGGCCCCCGGGTGGGAGCAGTTCTTC	CASSQDLAGAPGWEQFF
NA	TRBD1	TRBV10-3	TRBJ1-3	TGTGCCATCAGTGGCACAGGGGGATCCCTTGGAAACACCATATATTTT	CAISGTGGSLGNTIYF
NA	TRBD2	TRBV11-2	TRBJ2-2	TGTGCCAGCAGCCTAGGGACTAGCGGGGTTACGGTCACCGGGGAGCTGTTTTTT	CASSLGTSGVTVTGELFF
NA	TRBD1	TRBV6-6	TRBJ1-5	TGTGCCAGCAGCATAGGGCTCCCAGGGGGTCCCTTCCCTAGCAATCAGCCCCAGCATTTT	CASSIGLPGGPFPSNQPQHF
NA	TRBD1	TRBV4-1	TRBJ2-7	TGCGCCAGCAGCCGGGGACAGCTCTCCTACGAGCAGTACTTC	CASSRGQLSYEQYF
NA	TRBD2	TRBV10-2	TRBJ2-7	TGCGCCAGCAGTACTAGCGGGGTCACCTACGAGCAGTACTTC	CASSTSGVTYEQYF
few	NA	TRBV7-8	TRBJ1-2	TGTGCCAGCAGCTTAGGTCGGAGGGGAAGGGGTTATGGCTACACCTTC	CASSLGRRGRGYGYTF
NA	TRBD1	TRBV5-6	TRBJ1-2	TGTGCCAGCAGCTCGGACAGGGGGAACTATGGCTACACCTTC	CASSSDRGNYGYTF